The rows below give T cell receptor beta chains drawn from one sample of a study of cytomegalovirus exposure and HLA in healthy donors. Libraries were prepared by immunoSEQ multiplex PCR; TCRdb keeps only in-frame clonotypes and omits some of them. The sample contains tens of thousands of clones, around 95% of which appear only once. The sample consisted of PBMCs. These receptor sequences come from a man between 18 and 35 years old in good health and CMV-seropositive. Both conserved end residues are part of each CDR3.

cdr3_length: 14
v_call: TRBV5-4
cdr3_aa: CASSLTGGIYGYTF

cdr3_length: 14
v_call: TRBV18
cdr3_aa: CASSRDRSQETQYF

cdr3_length: 16
v_call: TRBV5-1
cdr3_aa: CASSFEGQGAGNTIYF

cdr3_length: 16
v_call: TRBV30
cdr3_aa: CAFSGTGLRVREKLFF

cdr3_length: 15
v_call: TRBV7-6
cdr3_aa: CASRTTGIGNQPQHF

cdr3_length: 15
v_call: TRBV9
cdr3_aa: CASSARLAGGNEQFF

cdr3_length: 18
v_call: TRBV7-6
cdr3_aa: CASSSDRDSFSSSYEQYF

cdr3_length: 15
v_call: TRBV6-1
cdr3_aa: CASSDGTGASYEQYF

cdr3_length: 13
v_call: TRBV6-5
cdr3_aa: CASSTRGSYEQYF

cdr3_length: 13
v_call: TRBV7-2
cdr3_aa: CASSLAAGREQYF

cdr3_length: 11
v_call: TRBV25-1
cdr3_aa: CASSGTGATAF

cdr3_length: 13
v_call: TRBV6-1
cdr3_aa: CASSGTFQETQYF

cdr3_length: 16
v_call: TRBV6-6
cdr3_aa: CASSHPAADSYNEQFF

cdr3_length: 15
v_call: TRBV19
cdr3_aa: CASSIWREVGYEQYF

cdr3_length: 18
v_call: TRBV14
cdr3_aa: CASSQSLAGPTNTGELFF

cdr3_length: 14
v_call: TRBV5-6
cdr3_aa: CASSLTRNTGELFF

cdr3_length: 14
v_call: TRBV7-3
cdr3_aa: CASRRTGPSGELFF

cdr3_length: 15
v_call: TRBV28
cdr3_aa: CASSFVWGSGQPQHF

cdr3_length: 11
v_call: TRBV20-1
cdr3_aa: CSASSGDGYTF

cdr3_length: 14
v_call: TRBV6-4
cdr3_aa: CASSGTGSTDTQYF